Shown below are 19 T cell receptor beta chains from a single sample sequenced in a study of cytomegalovirus exposure and HLA in healthy donors. With 60 Vbeta and 13 Jbeta primers, the PCR was carried out. The method was immunoSEQ multiplex PCR; TCRdb's version includes in-frame clones alone and lacks a portion of them. The sample contains about 140,000 clones, roughly 10% of which appear only once. The sample was PBMCs. The receptors originated from a male donor in good health and CMV-seronegative.

J is TRBJ2-5 and V is TRBV5-8; 9 positions agree with TRBD1. The CDR3 covers 17 residues. After removal of 2 bases from V and 5 bases from J, the junction contained 13 bases not matched to a gene. CDR1 and CDR2 from the germline V gene are SGHTS and YDEGEE. This CDR3 is CASSFHLSTGGIETQYF. CDR3 DNA: TGTGCCAGCAGCTTTCATCTTAGTACAGGGGGCATTGAGACCCAGTACTTC.

In its sample, this clone was seen a few times. The CDR3 reads CASSLVGGLASGANVLTF. In nucleotides, the CDR3 is TGTGCCAGCAGCTTAGTGGGGGGGCTAGCGAGTGGGGCCAACGTCCTGACTTTC. The V gene is TRBV11-2, the J gene TRBJ2-6; maybe TRBD2 (7 bases). This CDR3 has 18 amino acids. Trimming removed 1 base at V and 3 bases at J, with 16 bases between. Per the germline V gene, CDR1 is SGHAT and CDR2 is FQNNGV.

This chain joins TRBV28 and TRBJ2-7; 10 bases are shared with TRBD1. Germline assignment: CDR1 MDHEN and CDR2 SYDVKM. The length of the CDR3 is 15 residues. The V segment lost 3 bases and the J segment 3 bases; nucleotides outside the gene matches: 5. CDR3 sequence: CASSFPGTGDYEQYF. DNA of the CDR3: TGTGCCAGCAGTTTCCCCGGGACAGGGGACTACGAGCAGTACTTC.

Only a few counts were recorded for this clone. The CDR3 spells CGLRGQGPDTNTIYF. DNA of the CDR3: TGTGGGCTTCGGGGACAGGGGCCAGACACAAACACCATATATTTT. The rearrangement uses TRBV30 and TRBJ1-3; 10 bases are shared with TRBD1. CDR1 and CDR2 from the germline V gene are GTSNPN and SVGIG (reference sequence). This CDR3 region has 15 residues. Combining the CDR3 with reference TRBV30 and TRBJ1-3 gives the whole variable domain SQTIHQWPATLVQPVGSPLSLECTVEGTSNPNLYWYRQAAGRGLQLLFYSVGIGQISSEVPQNLSASRPQDRQFILSSKKLLLSDSGFYLCGLRGQGPDTNTIYFGEGSWLTVV.

The table lists this clone with a few counts. The chain recombines TRBV4-3 with TRBJ1-1, with D hard to call. Germline CDR1 LGHNA, CDR2 YSLEER. Trimming shortened V by 2 bases and J by 3 bases, and 10 bases separated the two germline ends. This CDR3 contains 14 residues. CDR3 nucleotide sequence: TGCGCCAGCAGCCAAAGACACCTATACACTGAAGCTTTCTTT. This encodes CASSQRHLYTEAFF.

This clone showed up just a few times. This rearrangement joins TRBV18 to TRBJ1-2; D unresolved. Germline V CDR1 and CDR2: KGHSH, LQKENI. This CDR3 contains 13 residues. Trimming stripped 3 bases from V and 5 bases from J, with 10 bases between. The CDR3 DNA follows: TGTGCCAGCTCACCGGGTGACACGTATGGCTACACCTTC. It specifies CASSPGDTYGYTF.

This clone has just a few counts. The chain is built from TRBV5-1 and TRBJ1-1, with D possibly being TRBD1 (5 bases). V gave up 4 bases and J gave up 0 bases, with 16 bases separating them. CDR3 length: 16 amino acids. From germline, CDR1 is SGHRS and CDR2 YFSETQ. The CDR3 DNA reads as TGCGCCAGCAGCGCGGCGGGACCAAGTATGAACACTGAAGCTTTCTTT. This translates into CASSAAGPSMNTEAFF.

This clone was picked up a small number of times. The chain has TRBV2 and TRBJ1-6; 9 nucleotides line up with TRBD1. The J segment lost 9 bases and the V segment lost 6 bases, leaving 9 bases of the junction unmatched. In germline, CDR1 is SNHLY, CDR2 FYNNEI. The CDR3 runs to 15 residues. CDR3 sequence reads: CASSGSGQGASPLHF. CDR3 DNA sequence: TGTGCCAGCAGCGGATCGGGACAGGGTGCTTCACCCCTCCACTTT.

J is TRBJ2-7 and V is TRBV15; 7 bases fit TRBD2. Germline-derived CDR1 and CDR2 are LNHNV and YYDKDF (reference sequence). J was trimmed by 4 bases and V by 4 bases; bases with no gene match: 10. This CDR3 has 15 amino acids. Written as DNA, the CDR3 is TGTGCCACCAGCAAGGATTTTCAGGGAGGGTACGAGCAGTACTTC. Translation: CATSKDFQGGYEQYF.

This clone has just a few counts. V gene TRBV2 combines with J gene TRBJ1-5; possible D gene TRBD1, 6 bases. With 6 bases removed from V and 3 bases from J, the gap between germline ends came to 15 bases. Germline CDR1 reads SNHLY; CDR2 reads FYNNEI. This CDR3 has 15 residues. The CDR3 sequence: CASSPGHGPNQPQHF. CDR3 sequence (DNA): TGTGCCAGCAGCCCGGGACATGGACCCAATCAGCCCCAGCATTTT.

The rearrangement uses TRBV25-1 and TRBJ2-5; 7 bases align to TRBD1. The CDR3 length is 15 residues. The germline V gene has CDR1 MGHDK and CDR2 SYGVNS. The trim removed 3 bases at V and 4 bases at J, leaving 8 bases unmatched. Written as DNA, the CDR3 is TGTGCCAGCAGTGAGAGAAAGGGGGCCGGAGAGACCCAGTACTTC. Translating it yields CASSERKGAGETQYF. Using reference TRBV25-1 and TRBJ2-5 for the parts outside the CDR3, the full variable domain is EADIYQTPRYLVIGTGKKITLECSQTMGHDKMYWYQQDPGMELHLIHYSYGVNSTEKGDLSSESTVSRIRTEHFPLTLESARPSHTSQYLCASSERKGAGETQYFGPGTRLLVL.

This clone was counted only a few times. The gene calls are TRBV7-2 and TRBJ1-1; D perhaps matches TRBD1 (5 bases). CDR1 SGHTA and CDR2 FQGNSA come from the germline V gene. With 0 bases removed from V and 8 bases from J, the gap between germline ends came to 10 bases. The CDR3 runs to 13 residues. The CDR3 DNA reads as TGTGCCAGCAGCTTAGCGCGGGGGACGGAAGCTTTCTTT. Its protein is CASSLARGTEAFF.

This clone was counted a few times. The rearrangement joins TRBV19 to TRBJ2-7; TRBD1 aligns across 9 bases. Germline CDR1 and CDR2: LNHDA and SQIVND (reference sequence). Trimming cost V 3 bases and J 1 base; bases outside gene matches: 7. The CDR3 has 16 amino acids. The CDR3 sequence is CASSIGLGTGSYEQYF. CDR3 bases: TGTGCCAGTAGTATTGGGCTGGGGACAGGGTCCTACGAGCAGTACTTC.

This clone was recorded a few times. The V gene is TRBV6-1, the J gene TRBJ2-3, with D maybe TRBD1 (6 bases). The CDR3 runs to 16 residues. Trimming took off 2 bases at V and 5 bases at J, with 17 bases between the two ends. CDR1 and CDR2 from the germline V gene are MNHNS and SASEGT. This CDR3 reads CASSEIRRLTGDTQYF. Here the CDR3 DNA reads TGTGCCAGCAGTGAAATAAGACGTCTGACAGGAGATACGCAGTATTTT.

This clone was counted between two and nine times. The chain is built from TRBV29-1 and TRBJ1-2; no firm D call. The V gene's germline CDR1 is SQVTM and CDR2 ANQGSEA. This CDR3 comprises 13 residues. CDR3 DNA: TGCAGTAGCCGGGGTGGGCCTAACTATGGCTACACCTTC. Translation gives CSSRGGPNYGYTF.

This clone was seen a few times. This chain joins TRBV11-3 and TRBJ1-1, with D uncertain. The CDR3 has 14 amino acids. The V end was cut by 1 base, the J end by 3 bases, with 9 bases between. CDR1 and CDR2 (germline): SGHNT, YENEEA. CDR3 DNA sequence: TGTGCCAGCAGCTTAGTAGGGAGGGACACTGAAGCTTTCTTT. Translating gives CASSLVGRDTEAFF.

This chain uses TRBV28 with TRBJ1-5; D might be TRBD1 (5 bases). The CDR3 runs 14 residues. The germline CDR1 and CDR2 sequences are MDHEN and SYDVKM. V was cut by 3 bases and J by 3 bases, with 9 bases left in between. CDR3 protein: CASSLAGINQPQHF. For the CDR3, the DNA is TGTGCCAGCAGTTTGGCAGGGATCAATCAGCCCCAGCATTTT.

J is TRBJ2-3 and V is TRBV7-2; 7 bases line up with TRBD2. J was trimmed by 4 bases and V by 0 bases; bases with no gene match: 4. The germline V gene has CDR1 SGHTA and CDR2 FQGNSA. The CDR3 spans 15 residues. CDR3 amino acids: CASSLAGGPADTQYF. In DNA form, the CDR3 reads TGTGCCAGCAGCTTAGCGGGAGGGCCCGCAGATACGCAGTATTTT. Variable domain in full (rest from reference TRBV7-2 and TRBJ2-3): GAGVSQSPSNKVTEKGKDVELRCDPISGHTALYWYRQSLGQGLEFLIYFQGNSAPDKSGLPSDRFSAERTGGSVSTLTIQRTQQEDSAVYLCASSLAGGPADTQYFGPGTRLTVL.

The chain recombines TRBV27 with TRBJ2-3; 9 bases align to TRBD1. The CDR3 length is 16 residues. J lost 2 bases, V lost 7 bases, and 10 bases had no gene match. Germline V gene data show CDR1 as MNHEY and CDR2 as SMNVEV (reference sequence). CDR3 coding DNA: TGTGCCAGCACGACCTCCGGGACAGGGTTCACAGATACGCAGTATTTT. This encodes CASTTSGTGFTDTQYF.